This T cell receptor (beta chain) was sequenced during a study of cytotoxic CD8 clonotypes in ibrutinib-treated CLL. Turning to the study itself: The taking of response samples occurred after a median roughly twelve months of treatment, with a range of 6 to 36. Samples averaged approximately 260,000 productive templates and around 91,000 productive rearrangements.

Assay used: immunoSEQ multiplex PCR; TCRdb lists only in-frame clones, some missing. The data hold approximately 340,000 clones, with roughly 70% observed a single time. This CDR3 spans 16 amino acids. Germline V gene lookup returns CDR1 PRHDT and CDR2 FYEKMQ (reference sequence). After removal of 2 bases from V and 5 bases from J, the junction contained 8 bases not matched to a gene. V usage is TRBV13 and J usage is TRBJ2-1; TRBD2 matches 8 bases. Sequencing used PBMCs, obtained after 36 months of ibrutinib treatment. The clonotype originates from a human donor with chronic lymphocytic leukemia. The CDR3 loop is CASSLFAGGRNNEQFF. DNA of the CDR3: TGTGCCAGCAGCTTATTTGCGGGGGGCCGTAACAATGAGCAGTTCTTC.